A selection of T cell receptor beta chains follows, all from one sample in a study of response to subunit inactivated influenza vaccine. TCRdb analysed the RT-PCR reads with MiXCR anew, one entry per CDR3 protein. The table lists approximately 520,000 distinct CDR3 sequences, approximately 15% of them singletons. Source: CD4+ T cells sorted from PBMCs, taken less than 25 months after vaccination. These receptors came from a man aged 50-75 years who received an inactivated influenza vaccine. The CDR3 runs from the conserved cysteine through the conserved F or W. D genes are given only for firm matches. Not every row has a clone size; where given, it reads once, few, many or a size class.

v_call	clone_size	d_call	j_call	cdr3_aa	cdr3_nt
TRBV5-1	few	TRBD2	TRBJ2-5	CASSTGLAGGQETQYF	TGCGCCAGCAGCACAGGACTAGCGGGGGGACAAGAGACCCAGTACTTC
TRBV4-1	many	.	TRBJ1-5	CASSQAEYSNQPQHF	TGCGCCAGCAGCCAAGCGGAATATAGCAATCAGCCCCAGCATTTT
TRBV29-1	.	TRBD2	TRBJ2-3	CSVVVGTSADTQYF	TGCAGCGTTGTAGTCGGGACTAGTGCCGATACGCAGTATTTT
TRBV6-2/TRBV6-3	.	.	TRBJ2-5	CASRERGTQYF	TGTGCCAGCAGGGAACGGGGGACCCAGTACTTC
TRBV5-1	few	TRBD1	TRBJ2-5	CASSAGQGVQETQYF	TGCGCCAGCAGCGCGGGACAGGGGGTCCAAGAGACCCAGTACTTC
TRBV20-1	many	.	TRBJ2-1	CSARGLGYGLLGDEQFF	TGCAGTGCTAGAGGGCTCGGCTACGGACTCCTAGGGGATGAGCAGTTCTTC
TRBV12-3/TRBV12-4	.	.	TRBJ2-7	CASSLSQPPPEQYF	TGTGCCAGCAGTTTGTCTCAGCCTCCTCCCGAGCAGTACTTC
TRBV10-3	few	.	TRBJ2-7	CAISEFVGPYEQYF	TGTGCCATCAGTGAGTTCGTGGGCCCCTACGAGCAGTACTTC
TRBV7-8	.	TRBD1	TRBJ1-5	CASSPQITGARNQPQHF	TGTGCCAGCAGCCCACAGATTACAGGGGCTCGGAATCAGCCCCAGCATTTT
TRBV29-1	.	TRBD1	TRBJ2-5	CSVGDRVQETQYF	TGCAGCGTTGGGGACAGGGTCCAAGAGACCCAGTACTTC
TRBV12-3/TRBV12-4	few	.	TRBJ2-3	CASSFSGAPSTDTQYF	TGTGCCAGCAGTTTCTCAGGGGCACCTAGCACAGATACGCAGTATTTT
TRBV14	.	.	TRBJ2-1	CASSQEYRREFF	TGTGCCAGCAGCCAAGAGTACAGAAGGGAGTTCTTC
TRBV29-1	many	TRBD2	TRBJ2-1	CSVPGTSRYNEQFF	TGCAGCGTTCCCGGGACTAGCCGCTACAATGAGCAGTTCTTC
TRBV4-3	few	.	TRBJ2-2	CASSQERTSTGELFF	TGCGCCAGCAGCCAAGAAAGGACCAGCACCGGGGAGCTGTTTTTT
TRBV6-1	.	TRBD2	TRBJ2-2	CASSRLAGGANTGELFF	TGTGCCAGCAGTAGACTAGCGGGGGGAGCGAACACCGGGGAGCTGTTTTTT
TRBV5-1	few	.	TRBJ2-1	CASSLADSWDEQFF	TGCGCCAGCAGCTTGGCGGATAGCTGGGATGAGCAGTTCTTC
TRBV29-1	many	.	TRBJ2-7	CSVRGVLYEQYF	TGCAGCGTTCGCGGGGTTCTCTACGAGCAGTACTTC
TRBV29-1	few	TRBD1	TRBJ2-5	CSVGPQGEETQYF	TGCAGCGTTGGTCCGCAGGGGGAGGAGACCCAGTACTTC
TRBV7-9	.	.	TRBJ1-4	CASSLSRESVVGKLFF	TGTGCCAGCAGCTTATCTCGGGAATCGGTGGTCGGAAAACTGTTTTTT
TRBV29-1	.	TRBD1	TRBJ2-2	CSARQTGGFGTGELFF	TGCAGCGCCCGACAAACAGGGGGCTTTGGCACCGGGGAGCTGTTTTTT
TRBV19	few	.	TRBJ2-3	CASSPPSLDTQYF	TGTGCCAGTAGTCCACCATCTCTTGATACGCAGTATTTT
TRBV20-1	few	TRBD1	TRBJ1-5	CSASDRALYSNQPQHF	TGCAGTGCTTCGGACAGGGCTCTCTATAGCAATCAGCCCCAGCATTTT
TRBV7-6	.	.	TRBJ2-1	CASSQHGAYNEQFF	TGTGCCAGCAGCCAGCACGGGGCGTACAATGAGCAGTTCTTC
TRBV7-3	.	.	TRBJ2-1	CASSLGFRGPHNEQFF	TGTGCCAGCAGCTTAGGATTTCGTGGGCCCCACAATGAGCAGTTCTTC
TRBV12-3/TRBV12-4	.	.	TRBJ1-6	CASSSGGLWNSPLHF	TGTGCCAGCAGTTCCGGGGGGCTTTGGAATTCACCCCTCCACTTT
TRBV11-1	few	.	TRBJ2-3	CASSLALTTDTQYF	TGTGCCAGCAGCTTAGCCCTGACTACAGATACGCAGTATTTT
TRBV6-1	few	TRBD2	TRBJ2-1	CASSGGRGEQFF	TGTGCCAGCTCTGGCGGGAGGGGTGAGCAGTTCTTC
TRBV6-6	.	.	TRBJ2-1	CASTGAGRNEQFF	TGTGCCAGCACAGGGGCCGGCCGTAATGAGCAGTTCTTC
TRBV5-1	.	.	TRBJ2-7	CASSQEGGHEQYF	TGCGCCAGCAGCCAGGAAGGGGGACACGAGCAGTACTTC
TRBV28	.	TRBD1	TRBJ2-7	CASSSVGTGDEQYF	TGTGCCAGCAGTTCAGTCGGGACAGGGGACGAGCAGTACTTC
TRBV11-2	few	.	TRBJ2-5	CASSLEGKTQYF	TGTGCCAGCAGCTTAGAAGGGAAGACCCAGTACTTC
TRBV5-1	.	.	TRBJ1-4	CASSPARAATNEKLFF	TGCGCCAGCAGCCCCGCAAGGGCGGCAACTAATGAAAAACTGTTTTTT
TRBV5-6	.	.	TRBJ2-7	CASSLGSSDEQYF	TGTGCCAGCAGCTTGGGGTCTAGCGACGAGCAGTACTTC
TRBV2	many	.	TRBJ2-7	CASRLAALYEQYF	TGTGCCAGCAGGCTAGCCGCCCTCTACGAGCAGTACTTC
TRBV28	.	TRBD1	TRBJ2-1	CASRPRGTGFNEQFF	TGTGCCAGCAGGCCGAGAGGGACAGGATTCAATGAGCAGTTCTTC
TRBV10-3	.	.	TRBJ1-3	CAISAGRSGNTIYF	TGTGCCATCAGTGCTGGCCGCTCTGGAAACACCATATATTTT
TRBV20-1	many	.	TRBJ2-3	CSANPRVGDTQYF	TGCAGTGCTAACCCCCGCGTGGGAGATACGCAGTATTTT
TRBV15	few	.	TRBJ2-2	CATSSPPGRKGAPNTGELFF	TGTGCCACCAGCAGCCCCCCGGGACGGAAGGGCGCCCCGAACACCGGGGAGCTGTTTTTT
TRBV6-1	few	.	TRBJ2-5	CASRGGGRETQYF	TGTGCCAGCAGGGGTGGAGGACGAGAGACCCAGTACTTC
TRBV20-1	.	.	TRBJ2-1	CSARAVLGVDEQFF	TGCAGTGCTAGAGCCGTGCTAGGGGTGGATGAGCAGTTCTTC
TRBV11-2	few	TRBD2	TRBJ2-1	CASSTYRGVWNEQFF	TGTGCCAGCAGCACATACCGGGGGGTCTGGAATGAGCAGTTCTTC
TRBV5-5	few	TRBD2	TRBJ2-1	CASSGGLAADEQFF	TGTGCCAGCAGCGGGGGACTAGCAGCGGATGAGCAGTTCTTC
TRBV9	.	TRBD2	TRBJ2-6	CASSVGGLAGPSGANVLTF	TGTGCCAGCAGCGTAGGGGGACTAGCGGGGCCCTCTGGGGCCAACGTCCTGACTTTC
TRBV15	few	.	TRBJ2-3	CATSRSGQARTDTQYF	TGTGCCACCAGCAGATCGGGCCAGGCGCGCACAGATACGCAGTATTTT
TRBV14	.	.	TRBJ2-1	CASGNWGYNEQFF	TGTGCCAGCGGAAACTGGGGTTACAATGAGCAGTTCTTC
TRBV7-6	.	TRBD2	TRBJ2-1	CASSRWTSGRLYNEQFF	TGTGCCAGCAGCCGATGGACTAGCGGGAGACTCTACAATGAGCAGTTCTTC
TRBV9	.	TRBD1	TRBJ1-1	CASSAQQTGGTEAFF	TGTGCCAGCAGCGCCCAACAGACAGGGGGTACTGAAGCTTTCTTT
TRBV18	few	.	TRBJ2-3	CASSPNGGLLNTDTQYF	TGTGCCAGCTCACCTAACGGCGGACTTCTAAACACAGATACGCAGTATTTT
TRBV4-2	.	.	TRBJ2-5	CASSQDLGQGGETQYF	TGTGCCAGCAGCCAAGATCTGGGGCAGGGAGGAGAGACCCAGTACTTC
TRBV7-2	few	.	TRBJ2-3	CASSFYARSTDTQYF	TGTGCCAGCAGCTTCTATGCAAGGAGCACAGATACGCAGTATTTT
TRBV7-8	.	.	TRBJ1-5	CASSPSRGVRRSNQPQHF	TGTGCCAGCAGCCCGTCGCGGGGAGTCAGAAGGAGCAATCAGCCCCAGCATTTT
TRBV12-3/TRBV12-4	.	.	TRBJ2-2	CASSFIGGQLTGELFF	TGTGCCAGCAGTTTTATCGGGGGCCAGCTCACCGGGGAGCTGTTTTTT
TRBV5-1	many	TRBD2	TRBJ2-3	CASSQGGRADTQYF	TGCGCCAGCAGCCAGGGAGGGAGGGCAGATACGCAGTATTTT
TRBV19	.	.	TRBJ1-2	CASTRAREQPYGYTF	TGTGCCAGTACTAGGGCCAGGGAGCAACCTTATGGCTACACCTTC
TRBV5-6	.	.	TRBJ2-1	CASSLAGDLGNEQFF	TGTGCCAGCAGCTTGGCCGGGGACCTGGGCAATGAGCAGTTCTTC